The source of this T cell receptor (beta chain) is a study of vaccination and CD4 T cells after COVID-19. Broader study findings: Spike mono-reactivity applied to 304 of 307 vaccine-specific clones detected in convalescent patients.

Cultured CD4+ T cell DNA was sequenced using the Oncomine TCR Beta short-read assay. In TCRdb, the PCR reads were re-called with MiXCR into one record per CDR3 protein. The sample records 5,000 or so distinct CDR3 sequences, 44% being singletons. Treatment of the sample: approximately nine-day PBMC culture with coronavirus spike peptide pools or control peptides (ViraFEST assay). Before Alpha, Beta and Delta appeared in the US, convalescents tested positive (March–late 2020). Regarding this clonotype: What it recognizes is unknown.

The TCR sequence derives from a human donor who had recovered from COVID-19. This sample comprised CD4+ T cells from blood, cultured in vitro, obtained after SARS-CoV-2 vaccination.

The CDR3 loop reads CASTLAGGYEQYF. The CDR3 DNA reads as TGTGCCAGCACCCTAGCGGGAGGGTACGAGCAGTACTTC. The chain is built from TRBV7-6 and TRBJ2-7; TRBD2 matches 12 bases. The CDR3 is 13 amino acids. V was pared by 7 bases and J by 4 bases, with 2 bases of the junction left unmatched. CDR1 and CDR2 from the germline V gene are SGHVS and FNYEAQ.